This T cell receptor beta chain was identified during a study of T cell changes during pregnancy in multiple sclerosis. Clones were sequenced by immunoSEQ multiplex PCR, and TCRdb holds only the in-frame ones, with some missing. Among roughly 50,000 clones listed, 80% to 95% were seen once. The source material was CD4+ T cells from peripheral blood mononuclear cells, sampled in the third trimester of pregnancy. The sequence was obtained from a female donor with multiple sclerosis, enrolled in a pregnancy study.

The chain's CDR3 is CASSLGQGFPHGYTF. For the CDR3, the DNA is TGTGCCAGCAGTCTGGGACAGGGATTTCCTCATGGCTACACCTTC. The chain couples TRBV6-5 to TRBJ1-2, with TRBD1 identical over 9 bases. CDR1 and CDR2 from the germline V gene are MNHEY and SVGAGI. This CDR3 spans 15 amino acids. The J segment lost 6 bases and the V segment lost 5 bases, leaving 10 bases of the junction unmatched.